This passage covers 12 T cell receptor beta chains from one sample sequenced in a study of CD8+CD57+ T cells in acquired aplastic anemia. Genomic DNA provided the template from which TCR beta VDJ and CDR3 profiles were obtained. MiXCR, run by TCRdb on the reads, gives a single entry per CDR3 protein. The table lists 80,000 or so distinct CDR3 sequences, 40% to 55% of them singletons, with around 63% in the top ten. Sequencing used sorted CD4+, CD8+, or CD8+CD57+ T cells (not recorded which) from PBMCs. These receptors were collected from a human donor in good health, serving as a control.

The chain carries TRBV13 and TRBJ2-5; maybe TRBD2 (5 bases). CDR1 and CDR2 from the germline V gene are PRHDT and FYEKMQ (reference sequence). The CDR3 sequence is 13 residues long. Trimming removed 5 bases from V and 0 bases from J, with 7 bases in between. CDR3 protein: CASSGLNQETQYF. DNA of the CDR3: TGTGCCAGCAGCGGACTGAACCAAGAGACCCAGTACTTC.

This clonotype was observed at least ten times. The V gene is TRBV25-1, the J gene TRBJ1-1; D remains unclear. The V gene's germline CDR1 is MGHDK and CDR2 SYGVNS. The CDR3 has 13 residues. Trimming removed 4 bases from V and 4 bases from J, with 10 bases in between. CDR3 nucleotides: TGTGCCAGCAGTGTAGCCGTCGCCACTGAAGCTTTCTTT. Amino acid sequence: CASSVAVATEAFF. Together with reference TRBV25-1 and TRBJ1-1, the CDR3 gives the full variable domain: EADIYQTPRYLVIGTGKKITLECSQTMGHDKMYWYQQDPGMELHLIHYSYGVNSTEKGDLSSESTVSRIRTEHFPLTLESARPSHTSQYLCASSVAVATEAFFGQGTRLTVV.

V is TRBV15 and J is TRBJ2-7; 7 bases map to TRBD1. The CDR3 runs to 14 residues. V dropped 0 bases and J dropped 6; count of bases not matched to a gene: 5. Germline-derived CDR1 and CDR2 are LNHNV and YYDKDF (reference sequence). CDR3 bases: TGTGCCACCAGCAGAGAGGGACAGAGTCGCGAGCAGTACTTC. Translated, it gives CATSREGQSREQYF.

In this sample, this clonotype turned up a few times. The chain uses TRBV6-1 and TRBJ1-5, with D possibly being TRBD1 (5 bases). The CDR3 has 13 amino acids. Germline loops: CDR1 MNHNS, CDR2 SASEGT. Between the trimmed V and J ends, which lost 5 bases and 3 bases, there was a span of 8 bases. The CDR3 reads CASSRQNNQPQHF. Here the CDR3 DNA reads TGTGCCAGCAGTCGACAGAACAATCAGCCCCAGCATTTT.

The sample holds one count of this clonotype. The chain employs TRBV24-1 and TRBJ1-2; 7 nucleotides agree with TRBD1. With 5 bases clipped from V and 6 bases from J, the junction kept 14 bases outside the gene matches. The CDR3 has 16 amino acids. From germline, CDR1 is KGHDR and CDR2 SFDVKD. CDR3 bases: TGTGCCACCAGTGCCGGAGTGACAGGGATGTTGGATGGCTACACCTTC. Its protein is CATSAGVTGMLDGYTF.

To note about this clonotype: Being one base from a much bigger clone, this may be a read error. The conserved phenylalanine or tryptophan is not found at the CDR3 terminus, so this likely reflects a read error. This chain joins TRBV30 and TRBJ1-6; D might be TRBD1 (5 bases). The CDR3 loop spans 13 amino acids. Trimming took 4 bases from V and 7 from J, leaving 11 bases between them. Germline V gene data show CDR1 as GTSNPN and CDR2 as SVGIG (reference sequence). CDR3 protein: CAWTRGRNSPLHL. In DNA, the CDR3 is TGTGCCTGGACTAGGGGTCGGAATTCACCCCTCCACCTT.

Many counts were recorded for this clonotype. This CDR3 is CSASPLGRSTDTQYF. The CDR3, as DNA: TGCAGTGCTAGCCCCTTGGGACGGAGCACAGATACGCAGTATTTT. The V call is TRBV20-1, the J call TRBJ2-3, with D perhaps given as TRBD1 or TRBD2 (5 bases each). The CDR3 is 15 amino acids. Germline CDR1 reads DFQATT; CDR2 reads SNEGSKA (reference sequence). Trimming shortened V by 3 bases and J by 0 bases, and 13 bases separated the two germline ends.

This clonotype has more than one count but fewer than ten. The chain joins TRBV6-5 to TRBJ1-1; unclear D gene. The CDR3 totals 12 residues. V lost 6 bases, J lost 1 base, and 6 bases lay in between. The germline CDR1 and CDR2 sequences are MNHEY and SVGAGI. This CDR3 is CASRFGNTEAFF. For the CDR3, the DNA is TGTGCCAGCAGATTTGGGAACACTGAAGCTTTCTTT.

The chain carries TRBV10-1 and TRBJ1-1, with 8 bases fitting TRBD1. V shed 6 bases and J 7 bases; nucleotides not matched to a gene: 7. The CDR3 runs 13 residues. Looked up from germline, CDR1 is WNHNN and CDR2 is SYGVQD (reference sequence). The chain's CDR3 is CASRETGEGEAFF. The CDR3 DNA sequence: TGCGCCAGCAGGGAGACAGGGGAGGGTGAAGCTTTCTTT.

This clonotype was seen only a few times. The rearrangement links TRBV24-1 to TRBJ2-1; 12 bases match TRBD1. With V trimmed by 7 bases and J by 7 bases, 4 bases remained unmatched. Looked up from germline, CDR1 is KGHDR and CDR2 is SFDVKD. The CDR3 spans 14 residues. The CDR3 is CATRGQGARNEQFF. The CDR3, as DNA: TGTGCCACCAGGGGACAGGGGGCTCGAAATGAGCAGTTCTTC.

The count of this clonotype is one. The rearrangement joins TRBV29-1 to TRBJ1-2; 8 bases map to TRBD1. The CDR3 contains 13 residues. Germline V CDR1 and CDR2: SQVTM, ANQGSEA. V gave up 7 bases and J gave up 0 bases; unmatched junction bases: 4. The CDR3, as DNA: TGCAGCGCTCGACAGGGGACTAACTATGGCTACACCTTC. It codes for CSARQGTNYGYTF.

In this sample, this clonotype turned up a few times. This chain joins TRBV5-1 and TRBJ2-3, with 7 positions matching TRBD2. The CDR3 has 15 residues. CDR1 and CDR2 (germline): SGHRS, YFSETQ. The junction had 12 bases not matched to a gene; V was cut back by 6 bases and J by 5 bases. CDR3 sequence (DNA): TGCGCCAGCACCCCCGGGGGGTCCTCGGGAGATACGCAGTATTTT. Residues: CASTPGGSSGDTQYF. Full variable domain (missing parts from reference TRBV5-1 and TRBJ2-3): KAGVTQTPRYLIKTRGQQVTLSCSPISGHRSVSWYQQTPGQGLQFLFEYFSETQRNKGNFPGRFSGRQFSNSRSEMNVSTLELGDSALYLCASTPGGSSGDTQYFGPGTRLTVL.